These T cell receptor beta chains were read from a single sample in a study of cytomegalovirus exposure and HLA in healthy donors. TCRdb keeps only in-frame clones here, not all; method: immunoSEQ multiplex PCR. The sample records around 80,000 clones, approximately 67% being singletons. Sequencing was performed on PBMCs. Source of these receptors: a male donor in good health and CMV-seropositive. CDR3s include the opening cysteine and the closing phenylalanine or tryptophan. A D gene is named only where the DNA matches it firmly. Rows give clone size only sometimes, using once, few, many, or a class for an expanded clone.

abundance	j_gene	v_gene	d_gene	CDR3aa	CDR3nt
NA	TRBJ2-3	TRBV2	TRBD2	CASSEESWGLAGGPDTQYF	TGTGCCAGCAGTGAAGAAAGCTGGGGACTAGCGGGAGGCCCAGATACGCAGTATTTT
NA	TRBJ2-5	TRBV5-6	TRBD2	CASGPFTSGGETQYF	TGTGCCAGCGGTCCGTTCACTAGCGGAGGAGAGACCCAGTACTTC
NA	TRBJ1-1	TRBV2	NA	CASSEEAVEAFF	TGTGCCAGCAGTGAGGAGGCCGTAGAAGCTTTCTTT
NA	TRBJ1-2	TRBV5-8	TRBD1	CASSFSRTGPDYGYTF	TGTGCCAGCAGCTTCTCTCGGACAGGGCCGGACTATGGCTACACCTTC
NA	TRBJ2-2	TRBV5-1	TRBD1	CASSLQGARNTGELFF	TGCGCCAGCAGCTTACAGGGGGCGAGGAACACCGGGGAGCTGTTTTTT
NA	TRBJ2-3	TRBV19	TRBD1	CASSHLRTGVRDTQYF	TGTGCCAGTAGCCACCTACGGACAGGGGTAAGGGATACGCAGTATTTT
NA	TRBJ1-4	TRBV6-5	NA	CASSYRESGEKLFF	TGTGCCAGCAGTTACAGGGAGTCGGGCGAAAAACTGTTTTTT
few	TRBJ2-7	TRBV27	NA	CASSSLGSSYEQYF	TGTGCCAGCAGTTCATTGGGGAGCTCCTACGAGCAGTACTTC
NA	TRBJ1-1	TRBV6-5	NA	CASWGVEAFF	TGTGCCAGTTGGGGGGTGGAAGCTTTCTTT
few	TRBJ1-2	TRBV29-1	TRBD1	CSVGTGQGISYGYTF	TGCAGCGTTGGAACGGGACAGGGAATAAGCTATGGCTACACCTTC
NA	TRBJ1-4	TRBV30	NA	CAGRGNEKLFF	TGTGCCGGACGGGGTAATGAAAAACTGTTTTTT
NA	TRBJ2-3	TRBV27	TRBD2	CASSLLEGLGSDTQYF	TGTGCCAGCAGTTTATTGGAGGGACTAGGATCTGATACGCAGTATTTT
NA	TRBJ2-1	TRBV5-6	NA	CASSFYRTLSDNEQFF	TGTGCCAGCAGCTTTTACAGGACACTTAGTGACAATGAGCAGTTCTTC
NA	TRBJ2-7	TRBV9	TRBD2	CASSVDIAGVGEQYF	TGTGCCAGCAGCGTAGATATAGCGGGAGTGGGAGAGCAGTACTTC
NA	TRBJ2-6	TRBV6-5	NA	CASRKDTAGANVLTF	TGTGCCAGCAGGAAGGACACCGCTGGGGCCAACGTCCTGACTTTC
NA	TRBJ2-3	TRBV7-6	TRBD2	CASSLVASGGTDTQYF	TGTGCCAGCAGCTTAGTGGCTAGCGGGGGCACAGATACGCAGTATTTT
NA	TRBJ2-7	TRBV9	TRBD2	CASSVFPVTSGNDEQYF	TGTGCCAGCAGCGTATTCCCGGTGACTAGCGGGAATGACGAGCAGTACTTC
NA	TRBJ2-3	TRBV4-3	TRBD2	CASSQEGLAGGGDTQYF	TGCGCCAGCAGCCAAGAGGGACTAGCGGGAGGGGGGGATACGCAGTATTTT
NA	TRBJ2-7	TRBV6-6	TRBD1	CAHGQGAAYEQYF	TGTGCTCATGGGCAGGGGGCAGCCTACGAGCAGTACTTC
NA	TRBJ2-1	TRBV5-6	TRBD2	CASSLAGRGGLNEQFF	TGTGCCAGCAGCTTGGCCGGGCGGGGGGGCCTAAATGAGCAGTTCTTC
NA	TRBJ2-7	TRBV9	TRBD1	CASSIRTGGDEQYF	TGTGCCAGCAGCATCAGGACAGGGGGTGACGAGCAGTACTTC
NA	TRBJ2-1	TRBV5-1	TRBD1	CASSLRRQGASEQFF	TGCGCCAGCAGCTTGCGTCGACAGGGGGCGAGTGAGCAGTTCTTC
NA	TRBJ1-1	TRBV30	TRBD1	CAWINRGLNTEAFF	TGTGCCTGGATTAACAGGGGGCTGAACACTGAAGCTTTCTTT
NA	TRBJ1-5	TRBV5-4	NA	CASSLWSSNQPQHF	TGTGCCAGCAGCTTGTGGAGTAGCAATCAGCCCCAGCATTTT
NA	TRBJ2-7	TRBV30	TRBD1	CAWSVPGGDHYEQYF	TGTGCCTGGAGTGTACCAGGGGGCGACCACTACGAGCAGTACTTC
NA	TRBJ2-1	TRBV29-1	TRBD2	CSTERERRNEQFF	TGCAGCACCGAGCGGGAGAGAAGGAATGAGCAGTTCTTC
NA	TRBJ1-1	TRBV2	NA	CASSEPSQEGAFF	TGTGCCAGCAGTGAACCCTCACAGGAGGGAGCTTTCTTT
NA	TRBJ1-1	TRBV25-1	NA	CASTRYTEAFF	TGTGCCAGCACCAGGTACACTGAAGCTTTCTTT
NA	TRBJ1-4	TRBV7-8	NA	CASSSLIGDNEKLFF	TGTGCCAGCAGCTCCCTAATAGGGGATAATGAAAAACTGTTTTTT
few	TRBJ2-2	TRBV9	NA	CASSGAGALNTGELFF	TGTGCCAGCAGCGGGGCGGGGGCCTTGAACACCGGGGAGCTGTTTTTT
NA	TRBJ1-6	TRBV28	TRBD1	CASTYIGGQGNSPLHF	TGTGCCAGCACCTATATTGGGGGACAGGGTAATTCACCCCTCCACTTT
NA	TRBJ1-6	TRBV5-4	NA	CASSLGGVSNSPLHF	TGTGCCAGCAGCTTGGGCGGGGTGTCTAATTCACCCCTCCACTTT
NA	TRBJ2-3	TRBV29-1	NA	CSVGHRVGTDTQYF	TGCAGCGTAGGACACAGGGTGGGAACAGATACGCAGTATTTT
few	TRBJ1-5	TRBV30	NA	CAWTTGQGSNQPQHF	TGTGCCTGGACAACAGGCCAAGGGAGCAATCAGCCCCAGCATTTT
NA	TRBJ2-7	TRBV6-6	TRBD1	CASSHTGQGGIYEQYF	TGTGCCAGCAGTCACACCGGACAGGGGGGGATCTACGAGCAGTACTTC
NA	TRBJ2-1	TRBV4-3	TRBD2	CASSQDKSGIEQFF	TGCGCCAGCAGCCAAGATAAAAGCGGGATCGAGCAGTTCTTC
NA	TRBJ1-1	TRBV4-3	NA	CASSQEWRGQNEAFF	TGCGCCAGCAGCCAAGAGTGGCGGGGGCAGAATGAAGCTTTCTTT
NA	TRBJ2-7	TRBV28	TRBD2	CASMGTSGPYEQYF	TGTGCCAGCATGGGGACTAGCGGGCCCTACGAGCAGTACTTC
NA	TRBJ2-1	TRBV29-1	NA	CSVVGRGPYNEQFF	TGCAGCGTTGTTGGGCGGGGACCTTACAATGAGCAGTTCTTC